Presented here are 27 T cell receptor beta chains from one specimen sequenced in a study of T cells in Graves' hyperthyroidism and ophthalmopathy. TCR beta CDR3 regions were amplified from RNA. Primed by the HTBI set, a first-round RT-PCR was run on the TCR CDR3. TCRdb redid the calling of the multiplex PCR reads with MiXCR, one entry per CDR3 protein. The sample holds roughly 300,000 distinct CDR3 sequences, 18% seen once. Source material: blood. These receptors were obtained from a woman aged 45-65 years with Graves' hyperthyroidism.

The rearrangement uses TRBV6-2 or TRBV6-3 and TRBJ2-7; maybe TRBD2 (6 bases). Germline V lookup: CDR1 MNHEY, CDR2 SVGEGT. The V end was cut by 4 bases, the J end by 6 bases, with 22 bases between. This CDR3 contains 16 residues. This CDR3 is CASSSTAGTGLTEQYF. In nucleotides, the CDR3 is TGTGCCAGCAGTTCCACCGCGGGGACCGGTCTGACCGAGCAGTACTTC.

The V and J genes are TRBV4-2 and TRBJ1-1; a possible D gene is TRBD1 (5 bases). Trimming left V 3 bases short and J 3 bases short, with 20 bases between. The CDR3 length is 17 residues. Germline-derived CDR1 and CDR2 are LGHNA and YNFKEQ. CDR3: CASSHKTGVLGDTEAFF. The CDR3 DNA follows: TGTGCCAGCAGCCACAAGACGGGGGTTTTGGGGGACACTGAAGCTTTCTTT.

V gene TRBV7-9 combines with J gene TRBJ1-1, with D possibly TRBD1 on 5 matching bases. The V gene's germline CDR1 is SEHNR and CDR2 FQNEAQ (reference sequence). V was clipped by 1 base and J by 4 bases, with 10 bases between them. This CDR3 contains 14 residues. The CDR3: CASSLGWGGTEAFF. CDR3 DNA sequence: TGTGCCAGCAGCTTAGGGTGGGGGGGCACTGAAGCTTTCTTT.

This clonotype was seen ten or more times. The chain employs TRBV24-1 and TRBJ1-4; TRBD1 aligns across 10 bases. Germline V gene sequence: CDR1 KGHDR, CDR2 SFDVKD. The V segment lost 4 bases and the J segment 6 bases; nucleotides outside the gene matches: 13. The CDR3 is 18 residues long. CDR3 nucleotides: TGTGCCACCAGTGACATGACAGGGGGCAGCCCCCTTTATGAAAAACTGTTTTTT. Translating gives CATSDMTGGSPLYEKLFF.

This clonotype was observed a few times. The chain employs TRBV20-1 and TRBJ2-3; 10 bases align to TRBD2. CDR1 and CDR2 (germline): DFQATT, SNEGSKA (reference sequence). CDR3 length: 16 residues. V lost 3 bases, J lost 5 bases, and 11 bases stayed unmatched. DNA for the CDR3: TGCAGTGCTAGGTCAGCAGCGGGAGGGCGGGAAGATACGCAGTATTTT. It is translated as CSARSAAGGREDTQYF.

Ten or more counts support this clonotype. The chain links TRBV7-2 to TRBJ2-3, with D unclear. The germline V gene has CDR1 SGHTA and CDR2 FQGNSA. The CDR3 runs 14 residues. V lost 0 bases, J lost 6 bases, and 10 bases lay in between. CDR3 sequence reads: CASSLASTVDTQYF. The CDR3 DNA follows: TGTGCCAGCAGCTTAGCGTCAACGGTCGATACGCAGTATTTT.

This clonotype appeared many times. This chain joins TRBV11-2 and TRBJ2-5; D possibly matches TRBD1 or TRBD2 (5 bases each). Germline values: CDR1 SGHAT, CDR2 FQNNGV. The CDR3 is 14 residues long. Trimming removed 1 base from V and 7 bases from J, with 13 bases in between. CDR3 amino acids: CASSLVQGPRTQYF. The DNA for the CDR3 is TGTGCCAGCAGCTTAGTCCAGGGACCTCGGACCCAGTACTTC. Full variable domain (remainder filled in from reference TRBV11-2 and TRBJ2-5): EAGVAQSPRYKIIEKRQSVAFWCNPISGHATLYWYQQILGQGPKLLIQFQNNGVVDDSQLPKDRFSAERLKGVDSTLKIQPAKLEDSAVYLCASSLVQGPRTQYFGPGTRLLVL.

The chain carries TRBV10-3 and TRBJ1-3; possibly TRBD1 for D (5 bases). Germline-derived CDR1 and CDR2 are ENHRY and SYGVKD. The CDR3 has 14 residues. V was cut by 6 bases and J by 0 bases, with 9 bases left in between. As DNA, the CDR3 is TGTGCCATCAGGCAGGGTTCCTCTGGAAACACCATATATTTT. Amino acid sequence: CAIRQGSSGNTIYF.

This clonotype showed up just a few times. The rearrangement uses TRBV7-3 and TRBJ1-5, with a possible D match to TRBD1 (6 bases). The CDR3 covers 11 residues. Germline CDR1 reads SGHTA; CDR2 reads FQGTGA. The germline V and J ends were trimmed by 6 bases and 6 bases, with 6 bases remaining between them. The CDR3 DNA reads TGTGCCAGCAGAGGGGGTCAGCCCCAGCATTTT. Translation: CASRGGQPQHF.

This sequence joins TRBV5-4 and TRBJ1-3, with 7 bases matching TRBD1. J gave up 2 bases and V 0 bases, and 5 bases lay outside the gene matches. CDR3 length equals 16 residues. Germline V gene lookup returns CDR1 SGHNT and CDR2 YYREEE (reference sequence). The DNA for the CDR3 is TGTGCCAGCAGCTTGGGGGCACAGGGGCCTGGAAACACCATATATTTT. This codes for CASSLGAQGPGNTIYF. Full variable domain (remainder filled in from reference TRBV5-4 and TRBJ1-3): ETGVTQSPTHLIKTRGQQVTLRCSSQSGHNTVSWYQQALGQGPQFIFQYYREEENGRGNFPPRFSGLQFPNYSSELNVNALELDDSALYLCASSLGAQGPGNTIYFGEGSWLTVV.

CDR3 bases: TGCGCCAGCAGCCCGACGGGGCCCAAAGAGACCCAGTACTTC. This encodes CASSPTGPKETQYF. The chain uses TRBV5-1 and TRBJ2-5, with D tentatively TRBD1 or TRBD2 (5 bases each). Germline CDR1 and CDR2: SGHRS and YFSETQ. The length of the CDR3 is 14 residues. The V end lost 4 bases, the J end lost 3 bases, and 13 bases lay between the germline ends.

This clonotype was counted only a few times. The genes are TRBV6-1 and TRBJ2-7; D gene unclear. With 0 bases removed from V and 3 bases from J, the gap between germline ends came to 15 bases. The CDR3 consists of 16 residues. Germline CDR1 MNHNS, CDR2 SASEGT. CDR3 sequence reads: CASSEAGSYPVYEQYF. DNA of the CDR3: TGTGCCAGCAGTGAAGCGGGCTCCTATCCCGTCTACGAGCAGTACTTC.

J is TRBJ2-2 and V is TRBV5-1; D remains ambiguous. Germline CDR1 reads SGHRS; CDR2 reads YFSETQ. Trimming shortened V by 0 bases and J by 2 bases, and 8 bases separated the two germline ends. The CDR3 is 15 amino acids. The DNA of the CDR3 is TGCGCCAGCAGCTTGGGGCGGAGAAACACCGGGGAGCTGTTTTTT. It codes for CASSLGRRNTGELFF.

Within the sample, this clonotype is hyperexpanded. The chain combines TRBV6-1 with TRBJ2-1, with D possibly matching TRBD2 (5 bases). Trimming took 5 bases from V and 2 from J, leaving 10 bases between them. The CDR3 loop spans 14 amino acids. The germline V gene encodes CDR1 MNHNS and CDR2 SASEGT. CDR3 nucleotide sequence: TGTGCCAGCAGTTACAACGGGGCCTACAATGAGCAGTTCTTC. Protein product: CASSYNGAYNEQFF.

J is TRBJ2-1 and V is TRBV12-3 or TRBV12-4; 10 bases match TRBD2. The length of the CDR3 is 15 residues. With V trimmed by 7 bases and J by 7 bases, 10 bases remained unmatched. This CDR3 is CASTWGTSGANEQFF. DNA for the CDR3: TGTGCCAGCACCTGGGGAACTAGCGGGGCTAATGAGCAGTTCTTC.

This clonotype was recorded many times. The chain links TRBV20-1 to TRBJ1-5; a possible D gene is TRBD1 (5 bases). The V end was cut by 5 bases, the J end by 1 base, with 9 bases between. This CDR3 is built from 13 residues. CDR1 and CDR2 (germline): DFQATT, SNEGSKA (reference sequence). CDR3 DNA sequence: TGCAGTGCTGGGGACGGGAGCAATCAGCCCCAGCATTTT. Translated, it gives CSAGDGSNQPQHF.

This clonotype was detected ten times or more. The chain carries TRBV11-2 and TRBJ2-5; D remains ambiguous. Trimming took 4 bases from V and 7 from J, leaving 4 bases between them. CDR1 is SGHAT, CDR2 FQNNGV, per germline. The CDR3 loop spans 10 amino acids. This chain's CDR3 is CASSSGTQYF. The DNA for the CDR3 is TGTGCCAGCAGCTCCGGGACCCAGTACTTC.

In DNA form, the CDR3 reads TGTGCCAGCAGCCCGAGCGGGCGAACAACAGATACGCAGTATTTT. Protein: CASSPSGRTTDTQYF. The J gene is TRBJ2-3, the V gene TRBV3-1; tentative D call: TRBD2 (6 bases). Trimming stripped 4 bases from V and 3 bases from J, with 14 bases between. This CDR3 is built from 15 residues. The V gene's germline CDR1 is LGHDT and CDR2 YNNKEL (reference sequence).

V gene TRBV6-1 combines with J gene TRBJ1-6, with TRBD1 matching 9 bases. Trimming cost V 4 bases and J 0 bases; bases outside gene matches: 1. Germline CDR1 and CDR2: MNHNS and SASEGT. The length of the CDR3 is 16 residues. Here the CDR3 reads CASSVQGASYNSPLHF. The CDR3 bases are TGTGCCAGCAGTGTACAGGGGGCCTCCTATAATTCACCCCTCCACTTT.

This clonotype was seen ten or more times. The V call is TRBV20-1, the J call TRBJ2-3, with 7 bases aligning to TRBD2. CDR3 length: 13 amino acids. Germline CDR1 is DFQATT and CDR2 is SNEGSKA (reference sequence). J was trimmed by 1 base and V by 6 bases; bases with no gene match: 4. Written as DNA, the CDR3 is TGCAGTGCGTTCACTAGCGGCACAGATACGCAGTATTTT. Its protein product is CSAFTSGTDTQYF.

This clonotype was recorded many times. This CDR3 is CSARSRAGEGGESYTF. CDR3 bases: TGCAGTGCTAGATCACGAGCCGGGGAAGGGGGTGAGAGCTACACCTTC. V usage is TRBV20-1 and J usage is TRBJ1-2, with a weak D call TRBD1 (6 bases). This CDR3 comprises 16 residues. In germline, CDR1 is DFQATT, CDR2 SNEGSKA (reference sequence). Trimming took off 2 bases at V and 9 bases at J, with 25 bases between the two ends.

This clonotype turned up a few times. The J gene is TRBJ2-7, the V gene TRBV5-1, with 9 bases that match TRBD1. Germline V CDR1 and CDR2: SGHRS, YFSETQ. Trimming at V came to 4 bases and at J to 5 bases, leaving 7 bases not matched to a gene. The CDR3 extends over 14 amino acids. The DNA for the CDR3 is TGCGCCAGCAGCACCGGACAGGGGATGCACGAGCAGTACTTC. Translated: CASSTGQGMHEQYF. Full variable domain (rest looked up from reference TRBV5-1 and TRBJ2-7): KAGVTQTPRYLIKTRGQQVTLSCSPISGHRSVSWYQQTPGQGLQFLFEYFSETQRNKGNFPGRFSGRQFSNSRSEMNVSTLELGDSALYLCASSTGQGMHEQYFGPGTRLTVT.

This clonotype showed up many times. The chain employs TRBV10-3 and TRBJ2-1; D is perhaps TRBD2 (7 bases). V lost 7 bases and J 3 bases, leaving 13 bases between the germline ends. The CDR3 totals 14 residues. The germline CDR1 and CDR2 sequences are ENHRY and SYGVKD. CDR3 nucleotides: TGTGCCATCAAGGGGGGGGGAGGCTACAATGAGCAGTTCTTC. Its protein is CAIKGGGGYNEQFF.

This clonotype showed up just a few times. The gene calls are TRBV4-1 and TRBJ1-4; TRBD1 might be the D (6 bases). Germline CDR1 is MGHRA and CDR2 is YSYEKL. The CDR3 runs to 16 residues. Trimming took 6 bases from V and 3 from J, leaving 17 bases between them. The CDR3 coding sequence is TGCGCCAGCAGGCCCACGGGCAGGGGACCTAATGAAAAACTGTTTTTT. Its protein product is CASRPTGRGPNEKLFF.

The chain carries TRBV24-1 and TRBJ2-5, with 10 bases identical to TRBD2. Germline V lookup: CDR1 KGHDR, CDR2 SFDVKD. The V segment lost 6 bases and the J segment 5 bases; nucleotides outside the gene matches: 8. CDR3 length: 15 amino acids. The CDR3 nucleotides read TGTGCCACCAGTACGAGGCTAGCGGGAGAGGAGACCCAGTACTTC. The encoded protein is CATSTRLAGEETQYF.

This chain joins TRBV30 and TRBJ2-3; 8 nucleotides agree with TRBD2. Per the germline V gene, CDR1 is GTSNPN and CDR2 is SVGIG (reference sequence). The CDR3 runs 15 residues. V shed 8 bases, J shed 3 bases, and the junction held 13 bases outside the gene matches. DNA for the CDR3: TGTGCCCGGGGGGGCAGGGGCGCGGGAACAGATACGCAGTATTTT. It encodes CARGGRGAGTDTQYF.

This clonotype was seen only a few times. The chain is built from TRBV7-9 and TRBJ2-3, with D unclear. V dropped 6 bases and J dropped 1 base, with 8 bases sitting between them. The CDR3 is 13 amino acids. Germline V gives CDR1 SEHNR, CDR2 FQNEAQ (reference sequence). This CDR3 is CASSSLGTDTQYF. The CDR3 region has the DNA TGTGCCAGCAGTTCGCTTGGCACAGATACGCAGTATTTT.